The 30 T cell receptor beta chains below all came from one sample that was sequenced in a study of T cell changes during pregnancy in multiple sclerosis. This table comes from immunoSEQ multiplex PCR, and its TCRdb copy is limited to in-frame clones, with some not included. The repertoire consists of about 80,000 clones, with roughly nine tenths occurring once and the leading ten covering 0.21%. The sequencing here drew on CD4+ T cells from peripheral blood mononuclear cells, taken before pregnancy. The receptors were gathered from a female donor with multiple sclerosis, enrolled in a pregnancy study.

This clone was picked up a small number of times. The rearrangement uses TRBV5-6 and TRBJ1-5; 7 bases match TRBD1. Germline V gene data show CDR1 as SGHDT and CDR2 as YYEEEE. The J segment lost 4 bases and the V segment lost 0 bases, leaving 7 bases of the junction unmatched. The CDR3 sequence is 16 residues long. CDR3 sequence (DNA): TGTGCCAGCAGCTTGGCCGGGACAGCTCCTAATCAGCCCCAGCATTTT. Protein: CASSLAGTAPNQPQHF.

The gene calls are TRBV9 and TRBJ1-3; 7 bases are a match to TRBD1. Germline CDR1 is SGDLS and CDR2 is YYNGEE. The junction had 7 bases not matched to a gene; V was cut back by 4 bases and J by 3 bases. This CDR3 is 15 amino acids long. The chain's CDR3 is CASSPLTGLGNTIYF. The CDR3 coding sequence is TGTGCCAGCAGCCCCCTGACAGGGCTTGGAAACACCATATATTTT.

The CDR3 region has the DNA TGTGCCAGCAGTTTAGTCCTTCCTACCGGACAGAGCAATCAGCCCCAGCATTTT. Amino acids: CASSLVLPTGQSNQPQHF. The gene calls are TRBV27 and TRBJ1-5, with D possibly matching TRBD1 (6 bases). Germline V gene sequence: CDR1 MNHEY, CDR2 SMNVEV (reference sequence). V shed 2 bases and J shed 1 base, with 18 bases lying between them. The CDR3 has 18 residues.

The gene calls are TRBV5-1 and TRBJ2-3, with TRBD2 identical over 7 bases. Germline loops: CDR1 SGHRS, CDR2 YFSETQ. V lost 4 bases and J lost 4; bases outside the gene matches: 6. The CDR3 totals 14 residues. The CDR3 spells CASSIRDYPDTQYF. The CDR3 DNA reads as TGCGCCAGCAGCATCCGGGACTACCCAGATACGCAGTATTTT. Together with reference TRBV5-1 and TRBJ2-3, the CDR3 gives the full variable domain: KAGVTQTPRYLIKTRGQQVTLSCSPISGHRSVSWYQQTPGQGLQFLFEYFSETQRNKGNFPGRFSGRQFSNSRSEMNVSTLELGDSALYLCASSIRDYPDTQYFGPGTRLTVL.

The V gene is TRBV27, the J gene TRBJ1-2, with TRBD1 identical over 10 bases. The germline CDR1 and CDR2 sequences are MNHEY and SMNVEV (reference sequence). Trimming removed 5 bases from V and 7 bases from J; junction bases left unmatched: 10. CDR3 size: 15 residues. Here the CDR3 DNA reads TGTGCCAGCAGTCCAGACTGGACAGGGGGTAGTGGCTACACCTTC. It specifies CASSPDWTGGSGYTF.

This clone is a singleton in its sample. The V call is TRBV19, the J call TRBJ2-3; 9 positions agree with TRBD1. V gave up 6 bases and J gave up 1 base; unmatched junction bases: 5. The CDR3 is made up of 15 amino acids. The V gene's germline CDR1 is LNHDA and CDR2 SQIVND (reference sequence). The CDR3 sequence: CASSSGQGRTDTQYF. CDR3 nucleotides: TGTGCCAGTAGCTCGGGACAGGGTCGCACAGATACGCAGTATTTT.

The V gene is TRBV5-1, the J gene TRBJ2-7; 9 bases align to TRBD1. Germline V gene sequence: CDR1 SGHRS, CDR2 YFSETQ. V gave up 0 bases and J gave up 2 bases; unmatched junction bases: 3. The CDR3 extends over 15 amino acids. The CDR3 spells CASSLAGTGTYEQYF. The CDR3 bases are TGCGCCAGCAGCTTGGCCGGGACAGGGACCTACGAGCAGTACTTC.

The rearrangement uses TRBV2 and TRBJ2-7, with D perhaps matching TRBD1 (6 bases). Trimming cost V 4 bases and J 1 base, with 8 bases left between them. Per germline, CDR1 SNHLY and CDR2 FYNNEI. This CDR3 is 13 amino acids long. CDR3 bases: TGTGCCAGCAGTGTACAGGGTTCCTACGAGCAGTACTTC. Protein product: CASSVQGSYEQYF.

The chain joins TRBV5-6 to TRBJ1-2, with D tentatively TRBD1 (6 bases). Germline values: CDR1 SGHDT, CDR2 YYEEEE. The CDR3 consists of 12 residues. The V end was cut by 4 bases, the J end by 5 bases, with 9 bases between. CDR3 bases: TGTGCCAGCAGCCAGGGGCCTTATGGCTACACCTTC. Its protein is CASSQGPYGYTF.

The rearrangement links TRBV11-2 to TRBJ1-1; D uncertain. Trimming removed 5 bases at V and 1 base at J, with 8 bases between. Looked up from germline, CDR1 is SGHAT and CDR2 is FQNNGV. This CDR3 spans 13 amino acids. Here the CDR3 DNA reads TGTGCCAGCAGCCCGCCTACGAACACTGAAGCTTTCTTT. This encodes CASSPPTNTEAFF.

CDR3 bases: TGTGCCACCAGACCCACAGGGATCTATGGCTACACCTTC. This encodes CATRPTGIYGYTF. The chain couples TRBV7-2 to TRBJ1-2, with D tentatively TRBD1 (6 bases). CDR1 is SGHTA, CDR2 FQGNSA, per germline. Deletions cut 10 bases from V and 4 bases from J, with 16 bases between. This CDR3 has 13 residues.

This sequence joins TRBV28 and TRBJ1-4; 7 nucleotides align to TRBD1. Germline V gene data show CDR1 as MDHEN and CDR2 as SYDVKM. With 2 bases clipped from V and 7 bases from J, the junction kept 4 bases outside the gene matches. There are 14 residues in the CDR3. The CDR3 protein is CASSLGGGGEKLFF. The CDR3 DNA sequence: TGTGCCAGCAGTTTAGGAGGGGGCGGTGAAAAACTGTTTTTT.

The CDR3 spells CASSPNLGSGVLADTQYF. For the CDR3, the DNA is TGTGCCAGCAGCCCCAACCTGGGTAGCGGGGTACTGGCAGATACGCAGTATTTT. The genes are TRBV7-8 and TRBJ2-3, with 8 nucleotides matching TRBD2. This CDR3 has 18 amino acids. V lost 5 bases, J lost 4 bases, and 17 bases stayed unmatched. The germline gives CDR1 SGHVS, CDR2 FQNEAQ.

CDR3 residues: CASTPGGTGELFF. The CDR3 DNA reads as TGTGCCAGCACCCCCGGGGGCACCGGGGAGCTGTTTTTT. V usage is TRBV7-7 and J usage is TRBJ2-2; weak D call: TRBD2 (6 bases). The CDR3 is 13 amino acids. CDR1 and CDR2 (germline): SSHAT, FNYEAQ (reference sequence). Trimming pared 7 bases from V and 4 bases from J, leaving 10 bases between.

This chain connects TRBV7-2 to TRBJ2-1; 9 bases line up with TRBD1. CDR3 size: 14 residues. V was pared by 3 bases and J by 10 bases, with 7 bases of the junction left unmatched. Germline V gives CDR1 SGHTA, CDR2 FQGNSA. The CDR3 DNA is TGTGCCAGCAGCTTCCTGGGACAGGGATACGAGCAGTTCTTC. Its translation: CASSFLGQGYEQFF.

The CDR3 spells CASSAGGLAGGEQYF. The CDR3 nucleotides read TGTGCCAGCAGCGCGGGGGGGCTAGCGGGAGGAGAGCAGTACTTC. V gene TRBV9 combines with J gene TRBJ2-7; TRBD2 matches at 11 bases. Trimming cost V 3 bases and J 7 bases; bases outside gene matches: 9. This CDR3 contains 15 residues. CDR1 is SGDLS, CDR2 YYNGEE, per germline. Looking up the rest from reference TRBV9 and TRBJ2-7 gives the full variable domain: DSGVTQTPKHLITATGQRVTLRCSPRSGDLSVYWYQQSLDQGLQFLIQYYNGEERAKGNILERFSAQQFPDLHSELNLSSLELGDSALYFCASSAGGLAGGEQYFGPGTRLTVT.

The J gene is TRBJ2-3, the V gene TRBV6-1, with D possibly matching TRBD1 (5 bases). CDR1 MNHNS and CDR2 SASEGT come from the germline V gene. The CDR3 has 15 amino acids. V was cut by 6 bases and J by 4 bases, with 17 bases left in between. CDR3 sequence (DNA): TGTGCCAGCAGCTGGGGCCCGGGTGGAGCAGATACGCAGTATTTT. Its protein is CASSWGPGGADTQYF.

This chain connects TRBV2 to TRBJ2-1; 10 bases align to TRBD2. The CDR3 is made up of 17 amino acids. Germline trimming cut 5 bases from V and 1 base from J; bases unmatched to any gene: 8. CDR1 and CDR2 from the germline V gene are SNHLY and FYNNEI. The CDR3 bases are TGTGCCAGCAGTTACGCCCAACTAGCGGGGTCCTACAATGAGCAGTTCTTC. It codes for CASSYAQLAGSYNEQFF.

V and J are TRBV30 and TRBJ1-3, with TRBD1 matching over 9 bases. The CDR3 sequence is 16 residues long. Germline values: CDR1 GTSNPN, CDR2 SVGIG (reference sequence). V was clipped by 5 bases and J by 4 bases; unmatched bases: 12. CDR3: CAWDTSRTGVGNTIYF. The CDR3 nucleotides are TGTGCCTGGGACACGTCCCGGACAGGGGTGGGAAACACCATATATTTT. Full variable domain (missing parts from reference TRBV30 and TRBJ1-3): SQTIHQWPATLVQPVGSPLSLECTVEGTSNPNLYWYRQAAGRGLQLLFYSVGIGQISSEVPQNLSASRPQDRQFILSSKKLLLSDSGFYLCAWDTSRTGVGNTIYFGEGSWLTVV.

The chain employs TRBV19 and TRBJ2-2, with TRBD2 as a possible D gene (5 bases). The CDR3 covers 16 residues. V was shortened by 6 bases and J by 6 bases, with 20 bases between the two germline ends. In germline, CDR1 is LNHDA, CDR2 SQIVND (reference sequence). CDR3 sequence (DNA): TGTGCCAGTAGCATGCGGACGGGGTTTCCTTCCGGGGAGCTGTTTTTT. Translation: CASSMRTGFPSGELFF.

The chain carries TRBV10-3 and TRBJ2-3; D might be TRBD2 (6 bases). Between the trimmed V and J ends, which lost 2 bases and 4 bases, there was a span of 16 bases. The germline gives CDR1 ENHRY, CDR2 SYGVKD. CDR3 size: 16 residues. The CDR3 region is CAISEPGRSGADTQYF. The CDR3 region has the DNA TGTGCCATCAGTGAGCCGGGCCGCTCGGGGGCAGATACGCAGTATTTT.

The count of this clone is one. The V and J genes are TRBV2 and TRBJ1-4; D gene uncertain. Trimming pared 8 bases from V and 0 bases from J, leaving 10 bases between. Per the germline V gene, CDR1 is SNHLY and CDR2 is FYNNEI. This CDR3 has 14 amino acids. CDR3 amino acids: CASLRDSTNEKLFF. The CDR3 nucleotides read TGTGCCAGCCTGCGCGATTCAACTAATGAAAAACTGTTTTTT. Complete variable domain (other parts from reference TRBV2 and TRBJ1-4): EPEVTQTPSHQVTQMGQEVILRCVPISNHLYFYWYRQILGQKVEFLVSFYNNEISEKSEIFDDQFSVERPDGSNFTLKIRSTKLEDSAMYFCASLRDSTNEKLFFGSGTQLSVL.

CDR3 sequence (DNA): TGTGCCAGCAGTCCCCAACTAGCGGGAGGGCCGTCGGGGCAGTTCTTC. Its protein is CASSPQLAGGPSGQFF. The V and J genes are TRBV28 and TRBJ2-1; TRBD2 matches at 13 bases. Germline V CDR1 and CDR2: MDHEN, SYDVKM. The CDR3 extends over 16 amino acids. Trimming at V came to 5 bases and at J to 12 bases, leaving 13 bases not matched to a gene.

J is TRBJ1-2 and V is TRBV5-5; D remains unclear. Germline CDR1 is SGHKS and CDR2 is YYEKEE (reference sequence). V was cut by 0 bases and J by 5 bases, with 5 bases left in between. This CDR3 is built from 12 residues. The CDR3, as DNA: TGTGCCAGCAGCTTGGGAGGTTATGGCTACACCTTC. Translating gives CASSLGGYGYTF. Using reference TRBV5-5 and TRBJ1-2 for the parts outside the CDR3, the full variable domain is DAGVTQSPTHLIKTRGQQVTLRCSPISGHKSVSWYQQVLGQGPQFIFQYYEKEERGRGNFPDRFSARQFPNYSSELNVNALLLGDSALYLCASSLGGYGYTFGSGTRLTVV.

This clone has more than one count but fewer than ten. The chain links TRBV6-1 to TRBJ2-7; 13 bases are shared with TRBD2. The V gene's germline CDR1 is MNHNS and CDR2 SASEGT. The CDR3 is 15 residues long. With 6 bases clipped from V and 2 bases from J, the junction kept 4 bases outside the gene matches. This CDR3 is CASSQGTSGTYEQYF. The CDR3, as DNA: TGTGCCAGCAGCCAAGGGACTAGCGGGACCTACGAGCAGTACTTC.

The CDR3 protein is CASSLDAGGHEKLFF. CDR3 nucleotides: TGTGCCAGCAGCTTGGATGCAGGGGGCCATGAAAAACTGTTTTTT. The chain carries TRBV5-4 and TRBJ1-4, with 8 nucleotides matching TRBD1. Germline trimming cut 0 bases from V and 6 bases from J; bases unmatched to any gene: 4. CDR1 is SGHNT and CDR2 is YYREEE in the germline V gene (reference sequence). This CDR3 is 15 amino acids long.

This chain links TRBV2 with TRBJ1-2; D ambiguous. This CDR3 contains 14 residues. Per germline, CDR1 SNHLY and CDR2 FYNNEI. Trimming removed 5 bases from V and 5 bases from J, with 15 bases in between. The CDR3 loop reads CASSTLSSTYGYTF. CDR3 DNA sequence: TGTGCCAGCAGTACCTTGAGTTCCACTTATGGCTACACCTTC.

V and J are TRBV5-4 and TRBJ1-2, with TRBD1 as a possible D gene (5 bases). CDR1 is SGHNT and CDR2 is YYREEE in the germline V gene (reference sequence). This CDR3 spans 17 amino acids. V was cut by 0 bases and J by 2 bases, with 17 bases left in between. For the CDR3, the DNA is TGTGCCAGCAGCTTGGGTGTTTCGGGGGTTCAAAACTATGGCTACACCTTC. This codes for CASSLGVSGVQNYGYTF.

This clone was detected once. The genes are TRBV5-1 and TRBJ2-1; TRBD2 aligns across 9 bases. With 8 bases clipped from V and 4 bases from J, the junction kept 7 bases outside the gene matches. Germline-derived CDR1 and CDR2 are SGHRS and YFSETQ. This CDR3 contains 14 residues. The CDR3 region is CASALTSGYNEQFF. The CDR3 region has the DNA TGCGCCAGTGCCCTGACTAGCGGATACAATGAGCAGTTCTTC.

The chain uses TRBV4-1 and TRBJ2-4; 7 nucleotides align to TRBD1. CDR3 length equals 17 residues. Germline CDR1 reads MGHRA; CDR2 reads YSYEKL. J lost 4 bases, V lost 0 bases, and 9 bases had no gene match. CDR3 sequence: CASSQDQATGQKNIQYF. CDR3 in DNA: TGCGCCAGCAGCCAAGATCAAGCAACGGGACAGAAAAACATTCAGTACTTC.